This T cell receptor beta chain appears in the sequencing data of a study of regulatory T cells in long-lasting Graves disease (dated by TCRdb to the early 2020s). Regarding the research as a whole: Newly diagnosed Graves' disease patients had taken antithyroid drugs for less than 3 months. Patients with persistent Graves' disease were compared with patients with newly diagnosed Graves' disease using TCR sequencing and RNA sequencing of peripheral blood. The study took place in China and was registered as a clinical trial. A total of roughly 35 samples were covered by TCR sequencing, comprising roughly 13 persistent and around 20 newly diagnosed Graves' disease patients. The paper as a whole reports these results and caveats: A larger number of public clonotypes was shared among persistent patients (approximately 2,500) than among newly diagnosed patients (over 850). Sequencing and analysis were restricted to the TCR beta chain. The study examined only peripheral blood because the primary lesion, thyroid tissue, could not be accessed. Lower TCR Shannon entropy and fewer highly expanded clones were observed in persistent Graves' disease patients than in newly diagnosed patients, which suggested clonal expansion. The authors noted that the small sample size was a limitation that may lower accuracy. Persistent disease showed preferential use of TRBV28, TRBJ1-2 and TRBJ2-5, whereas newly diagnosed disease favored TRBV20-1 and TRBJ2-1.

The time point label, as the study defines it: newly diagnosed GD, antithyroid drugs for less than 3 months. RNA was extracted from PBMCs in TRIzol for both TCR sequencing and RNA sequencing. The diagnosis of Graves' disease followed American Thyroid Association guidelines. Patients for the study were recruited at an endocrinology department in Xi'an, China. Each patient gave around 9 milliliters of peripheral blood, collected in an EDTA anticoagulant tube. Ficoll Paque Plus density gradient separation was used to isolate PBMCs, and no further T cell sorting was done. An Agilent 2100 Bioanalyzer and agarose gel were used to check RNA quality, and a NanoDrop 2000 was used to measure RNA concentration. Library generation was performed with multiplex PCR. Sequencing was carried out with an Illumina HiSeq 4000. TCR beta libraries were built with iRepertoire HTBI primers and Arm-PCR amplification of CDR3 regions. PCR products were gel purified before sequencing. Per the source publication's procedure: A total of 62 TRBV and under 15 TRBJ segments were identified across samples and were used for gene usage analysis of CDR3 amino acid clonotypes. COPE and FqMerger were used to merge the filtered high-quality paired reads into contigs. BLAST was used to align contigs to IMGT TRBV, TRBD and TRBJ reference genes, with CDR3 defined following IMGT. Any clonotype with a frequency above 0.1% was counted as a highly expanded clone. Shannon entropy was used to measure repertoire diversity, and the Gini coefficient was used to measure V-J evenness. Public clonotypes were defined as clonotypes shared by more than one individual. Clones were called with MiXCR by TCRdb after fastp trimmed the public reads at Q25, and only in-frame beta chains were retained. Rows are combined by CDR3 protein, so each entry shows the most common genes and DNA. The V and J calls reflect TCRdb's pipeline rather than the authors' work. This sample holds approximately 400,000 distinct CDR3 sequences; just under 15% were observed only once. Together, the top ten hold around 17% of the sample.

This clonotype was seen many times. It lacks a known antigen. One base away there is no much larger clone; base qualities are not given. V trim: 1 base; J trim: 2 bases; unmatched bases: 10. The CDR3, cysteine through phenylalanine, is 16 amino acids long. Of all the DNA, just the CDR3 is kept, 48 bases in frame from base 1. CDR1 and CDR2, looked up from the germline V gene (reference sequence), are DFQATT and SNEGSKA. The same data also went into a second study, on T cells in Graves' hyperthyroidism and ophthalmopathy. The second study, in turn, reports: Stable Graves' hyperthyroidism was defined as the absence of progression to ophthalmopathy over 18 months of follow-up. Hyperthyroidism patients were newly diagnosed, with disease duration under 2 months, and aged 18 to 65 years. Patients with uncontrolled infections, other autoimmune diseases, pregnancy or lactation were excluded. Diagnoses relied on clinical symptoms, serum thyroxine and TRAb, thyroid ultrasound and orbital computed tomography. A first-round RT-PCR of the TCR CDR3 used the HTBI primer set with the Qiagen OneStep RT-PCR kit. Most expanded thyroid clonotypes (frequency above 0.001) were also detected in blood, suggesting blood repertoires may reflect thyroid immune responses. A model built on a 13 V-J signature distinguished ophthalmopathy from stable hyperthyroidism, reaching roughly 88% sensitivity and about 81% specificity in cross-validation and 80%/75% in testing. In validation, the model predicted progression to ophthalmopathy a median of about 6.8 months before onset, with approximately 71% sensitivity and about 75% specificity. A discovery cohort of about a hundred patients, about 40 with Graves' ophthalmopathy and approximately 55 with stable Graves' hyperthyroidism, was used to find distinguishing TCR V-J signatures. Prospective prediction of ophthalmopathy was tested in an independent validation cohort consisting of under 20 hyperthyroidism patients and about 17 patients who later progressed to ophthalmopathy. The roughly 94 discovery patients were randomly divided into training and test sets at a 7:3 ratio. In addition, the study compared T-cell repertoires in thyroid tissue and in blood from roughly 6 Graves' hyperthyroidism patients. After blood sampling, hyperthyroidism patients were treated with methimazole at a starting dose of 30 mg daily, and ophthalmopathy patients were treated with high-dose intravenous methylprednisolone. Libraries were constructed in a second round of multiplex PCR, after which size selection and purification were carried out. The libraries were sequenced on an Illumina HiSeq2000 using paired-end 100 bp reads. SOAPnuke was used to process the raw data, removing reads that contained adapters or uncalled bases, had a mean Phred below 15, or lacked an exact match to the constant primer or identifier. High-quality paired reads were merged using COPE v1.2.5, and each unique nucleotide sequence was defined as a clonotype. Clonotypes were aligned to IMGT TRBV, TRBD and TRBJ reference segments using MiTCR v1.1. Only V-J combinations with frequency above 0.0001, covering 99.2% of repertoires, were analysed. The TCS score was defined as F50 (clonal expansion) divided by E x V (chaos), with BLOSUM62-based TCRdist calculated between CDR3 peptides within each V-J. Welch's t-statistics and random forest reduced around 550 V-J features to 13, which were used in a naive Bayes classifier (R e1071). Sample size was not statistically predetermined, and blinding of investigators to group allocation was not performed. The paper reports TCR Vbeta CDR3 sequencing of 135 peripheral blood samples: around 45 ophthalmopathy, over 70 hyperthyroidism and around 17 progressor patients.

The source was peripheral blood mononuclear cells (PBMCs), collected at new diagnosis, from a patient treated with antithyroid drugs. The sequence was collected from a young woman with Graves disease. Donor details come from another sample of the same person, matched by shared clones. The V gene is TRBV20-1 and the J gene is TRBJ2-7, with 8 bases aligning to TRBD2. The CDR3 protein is CSARAGSGGNTYEQYF. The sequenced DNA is TGCAGTGCTAGAGCCGGGTCGGGAGGGAATACCTACGAGCAGTACTTC.